The 23 T cell receptor beta chains below all came from one sample that was sequenced in a study of identical twins. MiXCR, run by TCRdb on the 5' RACE reads, gives a single entry per CDR3 protein. Found here are hundreds of thousands of distinct CDR3 sequences, 6% to 6.5% of them singletons; the top ten hold roughly 1.8%. The sequenced material came from naive T cells sorted from blood. Receptors originate from a man younger than 35 in good health.

Many counts were recorded for this clonotype. The chain has TRBV5-1 and TRBJ2-1; no definite D call. Germline values: CDR1 SGHRS, CDR2 YFSETQ. The CDR3 length is 12 residues. V lost 2 bases and J lost 8, with 8 bases in between. The CDR3 here is CASSFYPDEQFF. CDR3 sequence (DNA): TGCGCCAGCAGCTTCTACCCCGATGAGCAGTTCTTC. Supplemented by reference TRBV5-1 and TRBJ2-1, the full variable domain reads KAGVTQTPRYLIKTRGQQVTLSCSPISGHRSVSWYQQTPGQGLQFLFEYFSETQRNKGNFPGRFSGRQFSNSRSEMNVSTLELGDSALYLCASSFYPDEQFFGPGTRLTVL.

The chain joins TRBV10-3 to TRBJ2-1, with D tentatively TRBD1 (5 bases). The germline V and J ends were trimmed by 9 bases and 0 bases, with 9 bases remaining between them. CDR3 length: 13 amino acids. Germline assignment: CDR1 ENHRY and CDR2 SYGVKD. DNA for the CDR3: TGTGCCATTCAGGGAAGCTCCTACAATGAGCAGTTCTTC. Encoded protein: CAIQGSSYNEQFF.

This clonotype has at least ten counts. The genes are TRBV10-3 and TRBJ2-2; TRBD2 matches at 10 bases. The CDR3 contains 13 residues. Trimming took 9 bases from V and 7 from J; bases not matched to a gene: 5. Germline V lookup: CDR1 ENHRY, CDR2 SYGVKD. The CDR3, as DNA: TGTGCCATGGGGACTAGCGCGGACGGGGAGCTGTTTTTT. Amino acid sequence: CAMGTSADGELFF.

This clonotype was seen only a few times. The V gene is TRBV6-2 or TRBV6-3, the J gene TRBJ2-7; D gene unclear. The CDR3 sequence is 17 residues long. Trimming pared 6 bases from V and 0 bases from J, leaving 21 bases between. Germline V gives CDR1 MNHEY, CDR2 SVGEGT. The CDR3 DNA follows: TGTGCCAGCAGCCCTAGTGGAACTGGCACGACCTCCTACGAGCAGTACTTC. It specifies CASSPSGTGTTSYEQYF.

This clonotype has a count of ten or more. CDR3 in amino acids: CAIGGGTENYGYTF. DNA of the CDR3: TGTGCCATCGGGGGAGGGACAGAGAACTATGGCTACACCTTC. The rearrangement links TRBV10-3 to TRBJ1-2, with TRBD1 identical over 7 bases. CDR3 size: 14 residues. Germline V gives CDR1 ENHRY, CDR2 SYGVKD. The junction had 8 bases not matched to a gene; V was cut back by 8 bases and J by 2 bases.

The sample holds many counts of this clonotype. The chain couples TRBV6-2 or TRBV6-3 to TRBJ2-1, with a possible D match to TRBD1 (6 bases). Germline V lookup: CDR1 MNHEY, CDR2 SVGEGT. The V gene lost 5 bases and the J gene lost 5 bases, with 16 bases spanning the gap. The CDR3 is made up of 15 amino acids. The CDR3 coding sequence is TGTGCCAGCAGTCGCCGGGACACCTTGGACAATGAGCAGTTCTTC. The encoded protein is CASSRRDTLDNEQFF.

This clonotype was observed a handful of times. This sequence joins TRBV12-3 or TRBV12-4 and TRBJ1-2; D gene ambiguous. The CDR3 runs 14 residues. The V end lost 5 bases, the J end lost 1 base, and 11 bases lay between the germline ends. The CDR3 is CASSRRGFNYGYTF. In DNA form, the CDR3 reads TGTGCCAGCAGTCGACGGGGATTTAACTATGGCTACACCTTC.

The table lists this clonotype with many counts. V is TRBV12-3 or TRBV12-4 and J is TRBJ1-5; D remains unclear. The V and J ends lost 4 bases and 0 bases respectively, with 7 bases between them. The CDR3 extends over 14 amino acids. The CDR3 here is CASSYRPSNQPQHF. The CDR3, as DNA: TGTGCCAGCAGTTATAGACCTAGCAATCAGCCCCAGCATTTT.

This clonotype was recorded at least ten times. This chain uses TRBV7-2 with TRBJ2-5, with D hard to call. Trimming shortened V by 1 base and J by 3 bases, and 6 bases separated the two germline ends. From germline, CDR1 is SGHTA and CDR2 FQGNSA. The CDR3 covers 13 residues. The CDR3 nucleotides read TGTGCCAGCAGCTTAGTTAGGGAAGAGACCCAGTACTTC. This codes for CASSLVREETQYF.

This clonotype has more than one count but fewer than ten. J is TRBJ2-1 and V is TRBV29-1, with D unresolved. This CDR3 comprises 12 residues. Per germline, CDR1 SQVTM and CDR2 ANQGSEA. Trimming pared 3 bases from V and 5 bases from J, leaving 8 bases between. CDR3 DNA: TGCAGCGTTGAGTGGAGAAACAATGAGCAGTTCTTC. Protein product: CSVEWRNNEQFF.

The chain has TRBV12-3 or TRBV12-4 and TRBJ2-1; 8 bases are shared with TRBD2. V lost 7 bases and J lost 6; bases outside the gene matches: 8. The CDR3 contains 14 residues. This CDR3 is CASTGAGVGNEQFF. CDR3 sequence (DNA): TGTGCCAGCACAGGAGCGGGAGTAGGCAATGAGCAGTTCTTC.

This clonotype has ten or more counts. This chain connects TRBV15 to TRBJ2-1, with 8 bases that match TRBD2. Germline trimming cut 11 bases from V and 3 bases from J; bases unmatched to any gene: 6. The germline V gene encodes CDR1 LNHNV and CDR2 YYDKDF (reference sequence). The CDR3 runs to 13 residues. CDR3: CASGLALYNEQFF. The CDR3 coding sequence is TGTGCCTCCGGACTAGCCCTCTACAATGAGCAGTTCTTC.

The J gene is TRBJ2-7, the V gene TRBV19; TRBD1 aligns across 7 bases. Looked up from germline, CDR1 is LNHDA and CDR2 is SQIVND (reference sequence). There are 15 residues in the CDR3. Trimming took 5 bases from V and 3 from J; bases not matched to a gene: 10. CDR3 sequence (DNA): TGTGCCAGTAGTGTTCTACCGGGACAGAGCTACGAGCAGTACTTC. It encodes CASSVLPGQSYEQYF.

There are a few counts of this clonotype. This rearrangement joins TRBV7-9 to TRBJ2-2, with D maybe TRBD1 (6 bases). Germline V gene lookup returns CDR1 SEHNR and CDR2 FQNEAQ (reference sequence). The CDR3 length is 14 residues. The V gene lost 6 bases and the J gene lost 1 base, with 9 bases spanning the gap. The CDR3 DNA is TGTGCCAGCAGAAAGACAGGGAACACCGGGGAGCTGTTTTTT. It codes for CASRKTGNTGELFF. Full variable domain (rest looked up from reference TRBV7-9 and TRBJ2-2): DTGVSQNPRHKITKRGQNVTFRCDPISEHNRLYWYRQTLGQGPEFLTYFQNEAQLEKSRLLSDRFSAERPKGSFSTLEIQRTEQGDSAMYLCASRKTGNTGELFFGEGSRLTVL.

Many counts were recorded for this clonotype. The chain carries TRBV4-2 and TRBJ2-2; no firm D call. The CDR3 is 15 amino acids. Germline V gives CDR1 LGHNA, CDR2 YNFKEQ. V dropped 3 bases and J dropped 4 bases, with 12 bases sitting between them. The CDR3 DNA sequence: TGTGCCAGCAGCCACGCCAGATCCGGCACCGGGGAGCTGTTTTTT. Protein: CASSHARSGTGELFF.

The chain couples TRBV5-1 to TRBJ2-5, with 10 positions matching TRBD2. The germline V gene encodes CDR1 SGHRS and CDR2 YFSETQ. The CDR3 is 17 residues long. With V trimmed by 4 bases and J by 5 bases, 14 bases remained unmatched. The CDR3: CASSTITSGVGGETQYF. The CDR3 DNA sequence: TGCGCCAGCAGCACCATTACTAGCGGGGTCGGCGGGGAGACCCAGTACTTC.

This clonotype was counted ten times or more. The rearrangement links TRBV15 to TRBJ2-7, with no clear D. Germline assignment: CDR1 LNHNV and CDR2 YYDKDF (reference sequence). V shed 1 base and J shed 7 bases, with 11 bases lying between them. The CDR3 contains 13 residues. CDR3 protein: CATSRAEPREQYF. CDR3 bases: TGTGCCACCAGCAGAGCGGAGCCTCGGGAGCAGTACTTC. Using reference TRBV15 and TRBJ2-7 for the parts outside the CDR3, the full variable domain is DAMVIQNPRYQVTQFGKPVTLSCSQTLNHNVMYWYQQKSSQAPKLLFHYYDKDFNNEADTPDNFQSRRPNTSFCFLDIRSPGLGDTAMYLCATSRAEPREQYFGPGTRLTVT.

This clonotype has only a few counts. The genes are TRBV6-5 and TRBJ1-2; D might be TRBD1 (5 bases). Germline V gene data show CDR1 as MNHEY and CDR2 as SVGAGI. Deletions cut 0 bases from V and 0 bases from J, with 17 bases between. This CDR3 is 18 amino acids long. CDR3 DNA: TGTGCCAGCAGTTACTCGAGAGTCCTACGGGGGGCTAACTATGGCTACACCTTC. This gives the protein CASSYSRVLRGANYGYTF.

The chain links TRBV6-1 to TRBJ2-7; D possibly corresponds to TRBD1 (6 bases). Trimming took 11 bases from V and 3 from J, leaving 17 bases between them. The germline CDR1 and CDR2 sequences are MNHNS and SASEGT. The CDR3 runs 13 residues. The CDR3 nucleotides are TGTGCCGGGGGACGGGACAAAGACTACGAGCAGTACTTC. Encoded protein: CAGGRDKDYEQYF.

This clonotype was seen a handful of times. Compared with germline, one end of the junction differs, possibly owing to a read error. The chain has TRBV15 and TRBJ2-5; a possible D gene is TRBD1 (5 bases). Germline CDR1 and CDR2: LNHNV and YYDKDF (reference sequence). This CDR3 comprises 12 residues. The CDR3 spells CATRRDAETQYF. For the CDR3, the DNA is TGTGCCACCCGCAGGGATGCGGAGACCCAGTACTTC.

The gene calls are TRBV11-2 and TRBJ2-1; 15 positions match TRBD2. CDR3 length: 18 residues. CDR1 is SGHAT, CDR2 FQNNGV, per germline. The V gene end was trimmed by 5 bases and the J gene end by 0 bases; junction bases not matched to a gene: 5. The CDR3 is CASSHRTSGRDSYNEQFF. The CDR3 coding sequence is TGTGCCAGCAGCCACCGGACTAGCGGGAGGGACTCCTACAATGAGCAGTTCTTC.

In this sample, this clonotype turned up many times. The chain combines TRBV10-3 with TRBJ2-6; D remains unclear. This CDR3 has 16 residues. The V gene's germline CDR1 is ENHRY and CDR2 SYGVKD. Trimming pared 10 bases from V and 0 bases from J, leaving 16 bases between. CDR3 bases: TGTGCCACCCTGGTCGGACCTCGCTCTGGGGCCAACGTCCTGACTTTC. This encodes CATLVGPRSGANVLTF.

There are many counts of this clonotype. The chain is built from TRBV20-1 and TRBJ2-4; no definite D call. V lost 3 bases, J lost 0 bases, and 9 bases lay in between. The length of the CDR3 is 14 residues. Germline lookup yields CDR1 DFQATT and CDR2 SNEGSKA (reference sequence). DNA of the CDR3: TGCAGTGCTAGTTTGGTCACAGCCAAAAACATTCAGTACTTC. Protein product: CSASLVTAKNIQYF.